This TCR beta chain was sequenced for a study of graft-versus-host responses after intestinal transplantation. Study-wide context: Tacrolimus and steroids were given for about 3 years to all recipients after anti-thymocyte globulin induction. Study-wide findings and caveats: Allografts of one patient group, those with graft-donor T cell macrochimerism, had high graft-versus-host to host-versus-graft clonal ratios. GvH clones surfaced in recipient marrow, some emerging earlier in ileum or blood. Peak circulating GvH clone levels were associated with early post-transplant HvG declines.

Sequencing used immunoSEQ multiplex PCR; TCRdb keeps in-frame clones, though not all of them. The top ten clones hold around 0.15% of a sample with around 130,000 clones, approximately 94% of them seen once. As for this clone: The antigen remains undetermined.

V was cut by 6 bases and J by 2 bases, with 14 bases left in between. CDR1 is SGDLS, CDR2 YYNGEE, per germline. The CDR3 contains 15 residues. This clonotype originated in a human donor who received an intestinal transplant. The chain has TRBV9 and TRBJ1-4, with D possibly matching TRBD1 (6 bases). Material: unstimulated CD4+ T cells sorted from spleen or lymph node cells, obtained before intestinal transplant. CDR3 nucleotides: TGTGCCAGCACCCGGGGGCCCGCTACTAATGAAAAACTGTTTTTT. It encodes CASTRGPATNEKLFF.